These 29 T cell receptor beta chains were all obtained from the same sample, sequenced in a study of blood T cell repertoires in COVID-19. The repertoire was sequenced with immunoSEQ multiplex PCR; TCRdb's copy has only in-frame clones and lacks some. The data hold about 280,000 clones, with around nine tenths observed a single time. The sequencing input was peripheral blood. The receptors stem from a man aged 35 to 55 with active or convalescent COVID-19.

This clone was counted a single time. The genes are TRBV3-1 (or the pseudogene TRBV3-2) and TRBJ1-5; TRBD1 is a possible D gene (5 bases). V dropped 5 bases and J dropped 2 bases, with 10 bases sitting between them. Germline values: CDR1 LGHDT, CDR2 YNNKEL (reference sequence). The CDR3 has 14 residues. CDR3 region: CASSFQGRNQPQHF. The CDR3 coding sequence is TGTGCCAGCAGCTTCCAGGGCCGCAATCAGCCCCAGCATTTT.

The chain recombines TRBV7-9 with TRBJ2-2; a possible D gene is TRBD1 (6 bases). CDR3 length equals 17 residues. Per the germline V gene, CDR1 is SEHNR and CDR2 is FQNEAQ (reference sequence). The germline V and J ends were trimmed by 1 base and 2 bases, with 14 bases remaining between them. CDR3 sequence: CASSLVIGDTNTGELFF. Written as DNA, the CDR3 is TGTGCCAGCAGCTTAGTCATTGGGGACACAAACACCGGGGAGCTGTTTTTT. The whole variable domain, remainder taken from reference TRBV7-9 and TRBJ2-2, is DTGVSQNPRHKITKRGQNVTFRCDPISEHNRLYWYRQTLGQGPEFLTYFQNEAQLEKSRLLSDRFSAERPKGSFSTLEIQRTEQGDSAMYLCASSLVIGDTNTGELFFGEGSRLTVL.

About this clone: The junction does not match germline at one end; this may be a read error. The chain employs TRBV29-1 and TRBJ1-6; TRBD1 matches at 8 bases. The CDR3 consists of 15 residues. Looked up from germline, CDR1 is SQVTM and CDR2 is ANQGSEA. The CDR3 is CSVASGGSNNSPLHF. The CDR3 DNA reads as TGCAGCGTAGCCTCAGGGGGCTCCAATAATTCACCCCTCCACTTT.

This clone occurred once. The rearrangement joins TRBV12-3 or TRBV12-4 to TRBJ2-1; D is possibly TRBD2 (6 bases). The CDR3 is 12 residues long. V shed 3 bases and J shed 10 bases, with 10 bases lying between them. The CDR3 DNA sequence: TGTGCCAGCAGTTTCAGTGGGGGGGAGCAGTTCTTC. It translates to CASSFSGGEQFF.

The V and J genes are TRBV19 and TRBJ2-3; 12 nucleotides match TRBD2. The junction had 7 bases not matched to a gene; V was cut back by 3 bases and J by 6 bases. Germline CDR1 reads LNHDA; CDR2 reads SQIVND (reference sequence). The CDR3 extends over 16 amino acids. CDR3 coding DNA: TGTGCCAGTAGTATTCTAGCGGGAGGGCCCTCTGATACGCAGTATTTT. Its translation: CASSILAGGPSDTQYF.

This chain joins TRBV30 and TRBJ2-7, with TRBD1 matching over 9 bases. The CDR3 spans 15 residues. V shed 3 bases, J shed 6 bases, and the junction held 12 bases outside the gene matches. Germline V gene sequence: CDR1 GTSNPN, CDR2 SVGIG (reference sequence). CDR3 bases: TGTGCCTGGAGCCCGTTAGGGGGACAGGGAGGCGAGCAGTACTTC. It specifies CAWSPLGGQGGEQYF.

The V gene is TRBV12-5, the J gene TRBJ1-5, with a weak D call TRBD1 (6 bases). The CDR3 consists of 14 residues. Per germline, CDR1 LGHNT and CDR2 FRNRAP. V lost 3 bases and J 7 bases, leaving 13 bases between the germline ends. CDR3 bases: TGTGCTAGTGGTTTCGGGCAGGGGTCCCAGCCCCAGCATTTT. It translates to CASGFGQGSQPQHF. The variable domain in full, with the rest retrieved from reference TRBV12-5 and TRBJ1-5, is DARVTQTPRHKVTEMGQEVTMRCQPILGHNTVFWYRQTMMQGLELLAYFRNRAPLDDSGMPKDRFSAEMPDATLATLKIQPSEPRDSAVYFCASGFGQGSQPQHFGDGTRLSIL.

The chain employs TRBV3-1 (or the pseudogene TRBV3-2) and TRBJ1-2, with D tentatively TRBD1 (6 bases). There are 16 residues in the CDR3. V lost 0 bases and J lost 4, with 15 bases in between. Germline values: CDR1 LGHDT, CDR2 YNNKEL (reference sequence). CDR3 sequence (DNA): TGTGCCAGCAGCCAAGAGATCGCAGGGGTCGGCTATGGCTACACCTTC. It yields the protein CASSQEIAGVGYGYTF.

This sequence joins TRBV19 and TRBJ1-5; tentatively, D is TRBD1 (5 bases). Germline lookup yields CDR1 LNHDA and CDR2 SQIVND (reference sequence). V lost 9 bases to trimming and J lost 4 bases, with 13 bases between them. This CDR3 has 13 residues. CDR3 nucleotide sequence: TGTGCCAGCAACCGGGGGGGGAATCAGCCCCAGCATTTT. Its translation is CASNRGGNQPQHF.

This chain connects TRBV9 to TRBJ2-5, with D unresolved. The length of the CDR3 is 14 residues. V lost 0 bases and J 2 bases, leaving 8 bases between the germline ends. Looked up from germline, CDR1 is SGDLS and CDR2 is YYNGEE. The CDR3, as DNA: TGTGCCAGCAGCGTAGGGGCAGCACAAGAGACCCAGTACTTC. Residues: CASSVGAAQETQYF.

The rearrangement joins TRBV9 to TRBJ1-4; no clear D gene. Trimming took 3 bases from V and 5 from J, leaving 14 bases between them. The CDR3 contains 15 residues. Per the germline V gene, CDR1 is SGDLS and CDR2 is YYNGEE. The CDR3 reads CASSAEGLKNEKLFF. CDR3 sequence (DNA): TGTGCCAGCAGCGCCGAAGGACTAAAGAATGAAAAACTGTTTTTT. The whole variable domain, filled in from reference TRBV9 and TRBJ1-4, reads DSGVTQTPKHLITATGQRVTLRCSPRSGDLSVYWYQQSLDQGLQFLIQYYNGEERAKGNILERFSAQQFPDLHSELNLSSLELGDSALYFCASSAEGLKNEKLFFGSGTQLSVL.

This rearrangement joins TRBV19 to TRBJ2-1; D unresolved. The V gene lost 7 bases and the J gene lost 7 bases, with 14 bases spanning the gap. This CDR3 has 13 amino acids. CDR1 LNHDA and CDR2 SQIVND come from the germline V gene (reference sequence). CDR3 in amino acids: CASIPPARNEQFF. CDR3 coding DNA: TGTGCCAGTATTCCCCCAGCGAGAAATGAGCAGTTCTTC.

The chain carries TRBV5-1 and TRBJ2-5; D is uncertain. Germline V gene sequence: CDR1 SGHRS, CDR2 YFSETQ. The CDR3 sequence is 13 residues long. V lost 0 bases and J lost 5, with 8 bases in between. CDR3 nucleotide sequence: TGCGCCAGCAGCTTGGGTAACCGGGAGACCCAGTACTTC. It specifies CASSLGNRETQYF.

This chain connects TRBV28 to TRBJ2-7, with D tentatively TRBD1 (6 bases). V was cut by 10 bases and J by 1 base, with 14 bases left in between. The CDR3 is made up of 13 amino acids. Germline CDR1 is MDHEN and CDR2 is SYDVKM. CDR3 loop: CATKLQGSYEQYF. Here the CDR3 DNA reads TGTGCCACTAAGTTACAGGGATCCTACGAGCAGTACTTC. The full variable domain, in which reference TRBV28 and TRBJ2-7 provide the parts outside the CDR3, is DVKVTQSSRYLVKRTGEKVFLECVQDMDHENMFWYRQDPGLGLRLIYFSYDVKMKEKGDIPEGYSVSREKKERFSLILESASTNQTSMYLCATKLQGSYEQYFGPGTRLTVT.

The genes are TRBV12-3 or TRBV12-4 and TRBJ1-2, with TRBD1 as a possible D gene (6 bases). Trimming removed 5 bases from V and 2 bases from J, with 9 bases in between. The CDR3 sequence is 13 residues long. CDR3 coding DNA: TGTGCCAGCAGTGGCGGACAGAACTATGGCTACACCTTC. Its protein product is CASSGGQNYGYTF.

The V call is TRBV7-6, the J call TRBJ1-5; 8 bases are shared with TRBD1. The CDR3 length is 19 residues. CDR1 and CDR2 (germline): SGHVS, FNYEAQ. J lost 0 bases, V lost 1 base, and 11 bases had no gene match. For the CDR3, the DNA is TGTGCCAGCAGCTTAGGCCCCCGACAGGGGAGTTATAGCAATCAGCCCCAGCATTTT. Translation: CASSLGPRQGSYSNQPQHF.

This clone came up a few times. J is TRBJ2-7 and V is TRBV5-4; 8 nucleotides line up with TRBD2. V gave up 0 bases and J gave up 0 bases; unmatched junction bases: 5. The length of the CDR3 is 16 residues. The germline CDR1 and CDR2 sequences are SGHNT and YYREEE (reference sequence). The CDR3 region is CASSLGMAGGSYEQYF. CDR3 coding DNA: TGTGCCAGCAGCTTGGGGATGGCGGGGGGCTCCTACGAGCAGTACTTC.

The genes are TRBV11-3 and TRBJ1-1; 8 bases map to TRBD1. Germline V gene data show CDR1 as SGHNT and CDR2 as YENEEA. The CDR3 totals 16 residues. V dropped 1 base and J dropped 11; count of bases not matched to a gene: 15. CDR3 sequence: CASSLASPGQVKEAFF. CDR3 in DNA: TGTGCCAGCAGCTTAGCGTCCCCGGGACAGGTCAAAGAGGCTTTCTTT. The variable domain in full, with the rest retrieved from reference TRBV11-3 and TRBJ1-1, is EAGVVQSPRYKIIEKKQPVAFWCNPISGHNTLYWYLQNLGQGPELLIRYENEEAVDDSQLPKDRFSAERLKGVDSTLKIQPAELGDSAVYLCASSLASPGQVKEAFFGQGTRLTVV.

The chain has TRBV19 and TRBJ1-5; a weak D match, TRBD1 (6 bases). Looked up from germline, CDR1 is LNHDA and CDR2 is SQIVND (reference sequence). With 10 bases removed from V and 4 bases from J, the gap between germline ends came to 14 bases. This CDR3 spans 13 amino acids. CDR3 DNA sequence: TGTGCCACCCGGGGACACCGGAATCAGCCCCAGCATTTT. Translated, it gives CATRGHRNQPQHF.

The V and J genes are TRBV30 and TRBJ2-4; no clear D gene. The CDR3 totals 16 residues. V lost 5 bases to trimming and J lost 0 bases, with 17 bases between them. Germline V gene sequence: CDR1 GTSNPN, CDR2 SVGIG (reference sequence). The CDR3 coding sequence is TGTGCCTGGTCCCCGAGCAAGCTCGTAGCCAAAAACATTCAGTACTTC. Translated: CAWSPSKLVAKNIQYF. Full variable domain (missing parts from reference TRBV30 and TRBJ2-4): SQTIHQWPATLVQPVGSPLSLECTVEGTSNPNLYWYRQAAGRGLQLLFYSVGIGQISSEVPQNLSASRPQDRQFILSSKKLLLSDSGFYLCAWSPSKLVAKNIQYFGAGTRLSVL.

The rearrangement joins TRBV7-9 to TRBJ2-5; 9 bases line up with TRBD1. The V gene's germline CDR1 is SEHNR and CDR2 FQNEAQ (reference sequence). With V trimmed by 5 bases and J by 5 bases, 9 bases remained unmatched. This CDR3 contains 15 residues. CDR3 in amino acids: CASSGRGQGGETQYF. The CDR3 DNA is TGTGCCAGCAGCGGAAGGGGACAGGGAGGGGAGACCCAGTACTTC.

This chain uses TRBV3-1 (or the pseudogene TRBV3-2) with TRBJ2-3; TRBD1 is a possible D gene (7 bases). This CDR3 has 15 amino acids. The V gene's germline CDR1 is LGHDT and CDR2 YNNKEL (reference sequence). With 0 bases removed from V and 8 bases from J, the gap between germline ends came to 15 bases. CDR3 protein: CASSQDSAGGGTQYF. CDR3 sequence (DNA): TGTGCCAGCAGCCAAGATTCGGCAGGGGGAGGTACGCAGTATTTT.

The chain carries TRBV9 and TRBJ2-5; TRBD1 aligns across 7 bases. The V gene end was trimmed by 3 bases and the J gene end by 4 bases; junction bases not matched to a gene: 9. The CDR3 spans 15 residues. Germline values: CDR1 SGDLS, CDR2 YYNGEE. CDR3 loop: CASSAIGTARETQYF. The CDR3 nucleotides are TGTGCCAGCAGCGCGATCGGGACAGCACGAGAGACCCAGTACTTC. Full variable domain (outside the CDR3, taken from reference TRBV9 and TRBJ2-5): DSGVTQTPKHLITATGQRVTLRCSPRSGDLSVYWYQQSLDQGLQFLIQYYNGEERAKGNILERFSAQQFPDLHSELNLSSLELGDSALYFCASSAIGTARETQYFGPGTRLLVL.

The CDR3 DNA sequence: TGTGCCATCAGTCAGACAGGGGTGGGCTACACCTTC. This gives the protein CAISQTGVGYTF. The J gene is TRBJ1-2, the V gene TRBV10-3; 8 bases map to TRBD1. CDR3 length: 12 amino acids. Germline-derived CDR1 and CDR2 are ENHRY and SYGVKD. The V and J ends lost 5 bases and 8 bases, in that order; junction bases with no gene match: 4.

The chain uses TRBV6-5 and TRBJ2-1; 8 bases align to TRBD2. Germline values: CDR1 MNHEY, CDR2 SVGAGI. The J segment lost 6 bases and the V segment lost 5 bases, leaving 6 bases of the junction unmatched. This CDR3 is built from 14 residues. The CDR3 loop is CASSTLAGPNEQFF. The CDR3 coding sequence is TGTGCCAGCAGTACCTTAGCGGGGCCCAATGAGCAGTTCTTC.

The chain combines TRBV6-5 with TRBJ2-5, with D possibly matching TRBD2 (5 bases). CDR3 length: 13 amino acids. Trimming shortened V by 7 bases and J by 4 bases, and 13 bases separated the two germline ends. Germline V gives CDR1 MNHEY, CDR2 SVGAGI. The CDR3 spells CASINPGLETQYF. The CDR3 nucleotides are TGTGCCAGCATCAATCCCGGACTAGAGACCCAGTACTTC.

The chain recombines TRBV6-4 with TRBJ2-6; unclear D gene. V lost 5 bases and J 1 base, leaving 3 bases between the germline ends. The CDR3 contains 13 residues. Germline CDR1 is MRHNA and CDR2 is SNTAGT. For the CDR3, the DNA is TGTGCCAGCAGTTCGTCTGGGGCCAACGTCCTGACTTTC. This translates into CASSSSGANVLTF.

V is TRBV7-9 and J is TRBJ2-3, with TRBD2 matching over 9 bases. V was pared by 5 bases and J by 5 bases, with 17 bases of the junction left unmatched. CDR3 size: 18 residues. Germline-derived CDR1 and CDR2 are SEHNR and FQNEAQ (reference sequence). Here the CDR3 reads CASSPPLAGGGVEDTQYF. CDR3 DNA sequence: TGTGCCAGCAGCCCCCCCTTGGCGGGAGGGGGGGTCGAAGATACGCAGTATTTT. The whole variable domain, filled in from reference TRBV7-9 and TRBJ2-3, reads DTGVSQNPRHKITKRGQNVTFRCDPISEHNRLYWYRQTLGQGPEFLTYFQNEAQLEKSRLLSDRFSAERPKGSFSTLEIQRTEQGDSAMYLCASSPPLAGGGVEDTQYFGPGTRLTVL.

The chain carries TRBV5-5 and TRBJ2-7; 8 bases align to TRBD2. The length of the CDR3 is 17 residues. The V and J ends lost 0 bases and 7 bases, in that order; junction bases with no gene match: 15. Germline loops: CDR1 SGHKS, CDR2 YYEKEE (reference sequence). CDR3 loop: CASSLAAGGSLPTEQYF. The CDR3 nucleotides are TGTGCCAGCAGCTTGGCCGCGGGGGGCTCGCTTCCTACGGAGCAGTACTTC.